The 3 T cell receptor beta chains in this list originate from one sample, sequenced in a study of blood T cell repertoires in COVID-19 (dated by TCRdb to 2018 to 2020). Library method: the immunoSEQ multiplex PCR assay. Entries here come from immuneACCESS through TCRdb and include only in-frame sequences with V and J called. Some clones fail to appear in such tables; in the studies checked, an unresolved V gene covers under half of the shortfall, and the cause of the remainder is unknown. Across this sample there are tens of thousands of clones, with 90% seen only once. The ten largest make up approximately 10% of the sample. The specimen sequenced was peripheral blood. The receptors come from a woman of 80 years or more with active COVID-19.

This sequence joins TRBV10-2 and TRBJ2-5, with TRBD2 identical over 7 bases. CDR1 and CDR2 (germline): WSHSY, SAAADI. The CDR3 is 14 amino acids. The ends lost 4 bases at V and 1 base at J; junction bases unmatched: 3. In DNA, the CDR3 is TGCGCCAGCAGTGGGGAGGGGACCCAAGAGACCCAGTACTTC. This sequence encodes CASSGEGTQETQYF.

This clone was found once. The chain is built from TRBV7-8 and TRBJ2-3, with TRBD2 identical over 7 bases. J lost 4 bases, V lost 5 bases, and 12 bases had no gene match. CDR3 size: 16 residues. From germline, CDR1 is SGHVS and CDR2 FQNEAQ. CDR3 sequence (DNA): TGTGCCAGCAGCCCCAGGAAGGCGGGAGCGGCAGATACGCAGTATTTT. Encoded protein: CASSPRKAGAADTQYF.

The chain couples TRBV7-7 to TRBJ1-2, with 8 positions matching TRBD1. CDR3 size: 14 residues. The trim removed 5 bases at V and 4 bases at J, leaving 6 bases unmatched. Germline assignment: CDR1 SSHAT and CDR2 FNYEAQ (reference sequence). This chain's CDR3 is CASSPQGQAYGYTF. For the CDR3, the DNA is TGTGCCAGCAGCCCCCAGGGACAGGCCTATGGCTACACCTTC.